Listed below are T cell receptor beta chains from one sample, sequenced in a study of T cells in Graves' hyperthyroidism and ophthalmopathy. TCRdb independently ran MiXCR on the multiplex PCR reads; one entry per CDR3 protein. The table lists 250,000 or so distinct CDR3 sequences, roughly 15% of them singletons. Sequenced material: blood. These receptors were collected from a woman in her thirties or forties with Graves' hyperthyroidism that later progressed to Graves' ophthalmopathy. Both conserved end residues are trimmed from each CDR3. Clone size is stated in some rows and not others, as once, few, many or a class when expanded.

len	v_gene	j_gene	abundance	CDR3aa
13	TRBV7-9	TRBJ2-7	NA	ASSLARTSFHEQY
14	TRBV27	TRBJ2-1	many	ASSPPRTRASNEQF
11	TRBV5-1	TRBJ1-2	NA	ASSYGQGDGYT
12	TRBV28	TRBJ2-3	many	ATSGTTSTDTQY
11	TRBV6-1	TRBJ1-1	few	ASSADRNTEAF
12	TRBV20-1	TRBJ2-5	many	SARVTGIRETQY
16	TRBV4-1	TRBJ2-2	NA	TSSHPRAWGQGHGELF
13	TRBV4-2	TRBJ2-7	NA	VSSQAWDSTYEQY
12	TRBV28	TRBJ2-1	NA	ASRASGIYNEQF
13	TRBV5-1	TRBJ2-2	many	ASSFGAENTGELF
9	TRBV19	TRBJ2-7	many	ASIRSGEQY
7	TRBV5-4	TRBJ2-1	NA	ATGNEQF
9	TRBV28	TRBJ2-7	many	ASSFLYEQY
13	TRBV20-1	TRBJ2-1	NA	SASSGTSFLYEQF
14	TRBV5-1	TRBJ2-1	many	ASRPHFESSYNEQF
15	TRBV14	TRBJ2-1	many	ASSQDGGDSSYNEQF
13	TRBV4-1	TRBJ2-5	many	ASSQFVLANADQY
13	TRBV2	TRBJ2-7	many	ASSPLGGYSYEQY
15	TRBV6-1	TRBJ2-4	many	ASSPRGGSRGKNIQY
13	TRBV7-9	TRBJ2-3	NA	ASSTSGGGTDTQY
14	TRBV20-1	TRBJ1-6	NA	SARVHQGSYNSPLH